This TCR beta chain originates from a study of technical replicates of blood from several donors. Clones were sequenced by immunoSEQ multiplex PCR, and TCRdb holds only the in-frame ones, with some missing. The data show tens of thousands of clones, 93% seen once. Germline V gene sequence: CDR1 SGHTA, CDR2 FQGTGA. V lost 1 base to trimming and J lost 6 bases, with 24 bases between them. The CDR3 length is 18 residues. This chain connects TRBV7-3 to TRBJ1-1; D is ambiguous. Sequences were obtained from T cells isolated from PBMCs. This clonotype was obtained from a human donor in good health. This CDR3 is CASSLSPNRAPAGAEAFF. In DNA form, the CDR3 reads TGTGCCAGCAGCTTAAGTCCTAACAGAGCCCCAGCCGGTGCTGAAGCTTTCTTT.